This T cell receptor beta chain was sequenced in a study of identical twins (dated by TCRdb to 2015 to 2016). The study in broad terms: The study deep-sequenced TCR alpha and beta repertoires from monozygotic twins, unrelated adults of various ages and cord blood to test whether fetal clonotypes persist. To rule out contamination, the twin experiments were replicated at different times with different library preparation protocols. Overall study results and their limits: Recombination models systematically underestimated out-of-frame TCR alpha sharing in monozygotic twins but agreed with sharing between unrelated individuals. Out-of-frame TCR alpha sequences shared between twins showed an excess of low generation-probability sequences compared with coincidental sharing between unrelated individuals. Because the same donors could not be followed over many years, conclusions were based on cross-sectional statistical analysis. Fewer insertions were carried by abundant cord blood beta clonotypes; a weaker similar trend was observed in young adult naive repertoires, while no such trend was observed in memory repertoires. Invariant T cells such as MAIT and iNKT could partly confound zero-insertion analyses, although diverse VJ usage argued against such confounding for most clonotypes. The excess sharing between twins in beta out-of-frame sequences was weaker because fewer shared sequences reduced the signal-to-noise ratio.

Taken from cysteine to phenylalanine, the CDR3 has 13 residues. Here the CDR3 DNA is all that survives: 39 bases in frame from base 1. V and J lose 7 bases and 3 bases, and a span of 12 bases separates them. Per the germline V gene, SGHRS is the CDR1 and YFSETQ is the CDR2. The method behind the library was 5' RACE. The listed sequencing device is Illumina HiSeq 2000. Template switching introduced a universal primer binding site; the final cDNA contained a unique molecular identifier, enabling accurate counting of TCR cDNA molecules. First-strand cDNA for TCR alpha and beta chains was synthesized from specific primers in the conserved constant-segment region. To control for contamination, every cDNA library carried two barcodes: a SMART-Mk sample barcode plus Illumina barcodes. Two successive PCR steps introduced TruSeq adapter sequences along with Illumina sample barcodes. The TCR alpha and beta cDNA libraries were sequenced on the Illumina HiSeq platform using custom primers. On the study's bioinformatics: MiGEC processed the raw reads to extract unique molecular identifiers, while MiXCR was used to determine the CDR3 positions. For each individual, recombination models were inferred using an EM algorithm with the repgenHMM and IGoR tools. Shared clonotypes were analyzed with the tcR package in R, and sharing was normalized by the product of cloneset sizes. Out-of-frame nonproductive sequences were analyzed to study raw recombination free of thymic and clonal selection effects. TCRdb's own reprocessing of the public reads used fastp at Q25 and MiXCR and kept productive beta chains. Rows are unified per CDR3 protein, each entry keeping the most common DNA and genes. Clone size and V and J calls follow TCRdb, not the original study. This sample is represented by a few hundred thousand distinct CDR3 sequences; roughly a tenth of them were singletons. Clones ranked in the top ten supply approximately 11% of the sample.

All donors were healthy Caucasians. Miltenyi CD45RO+ enrichment and human naive T-cell isolation kits were used to isolate memory (CD45RO+) and naive T cells from PBMC. This clonotype was observed at least ten times. What this receptor recognizes is not known. Base qualities are not at hand, and no much larger clone is one base apart. The receptor was derived from a man in his fifties in good health. Specimen: memory T cells sorted from blood. Explained via the paper, the cell subset or site label denotes: CD45RO+ enriched T cells. The chain joins TRBV5-1 to TRBJ2-3; the D call is possibly TRBD1 or TRBD2, each sharing 5 bases. The bases are TGCGCCAGCGGACGGGGCGGGACAGATACGCAGTATTTT. This encodes CASGRGGTDTQYF.